The clone carrying this T cell receptor (beta chain) showed up many times. No antigen is known for it. This record comes from a study of T cell repertoires in cytomegalovirus infection. In the study overall: Both CMV infection and a matching HLA type were indicated by public TCR beta signatures. The study's findings and limits: There were HLA-C-restricted CMV-specific TCR beta clonotypes dominating the ex vivo response.

CDR3 length equals 15 residues. Germline V gene sequence: CDR1 SGHVS, CDR2 FNYEAQ. V was shortened by 6 bases and J by 6 bases, with 19 bases between the two germline ends. TCRdb recomputed calls from the reads with MiXCR, one row per CDR3 protein. In the table there are 700,000 to 950,000 distinct CDR3 sequences, approximately 32% of which are singletons. The sequence came from a human donor in good health (CMV status not recorded). Some clones in this sample may be carry-over from other donors' samples. The chain couples TRBV7-6 to TRBJ2-3; tentatively, D is TRBD1 (5 bases). Material: cultured CD8+ T cells from PBMCs, obtained from culture after CMV antigen stimulation. The CDR3 loop is CASRSDSRATDTQYF. The CDR3 nucleotides read TGTGCCAGCAGATCCGACAGCCGAGCGACGGATACGCAGTATTTT.